A single sample is the source of the 29 T cell receptor beta chains below, sequenced in a study of cytomegalovirus exposure and HLA in healthy donors. The PCR employed 60 Vbeta primers together with 13 Jbeta primers. The repertoire was sequenced with immunoSEQ multiplex PCR; TCRdb's copy has only in-frame clones and lacks some. The table lists around 200,000 clones, 75% to 90% of them singletons. The material sequenced was PBMCs. The receptors derive from a man aged 45 to 65 in good health and CMV-seronegative.

The chain links TRBV29-1 to TRBJ2-1, with 10 bases aligning to TRBD2. CDR3 length: 14 amino acids. From germline, CDR1 is SQVTM and CDR2 ANQGSEA. The J segment lost 9 bases and the V segment lost 5 bases, leaving 10 bases of the junction unmatched. CDR3 sequence reads: CSVMSSGSGGEQFF. CDR3 in DNA: TGCAGCGTTATGTCTAGCGGGAGTGGGGGTGAGCAGTTCTTC.

V and J are TRBV7-2 and TRBJ1-3; tentative D call: TRBD1 (5 bases). This CDR3 comprises 15 residues. Germline V gene data show CDR1 as SGHTA and CDR2 as FQGNSA. The V gene lost 5 bases and the J gene lost 2 bases, with 13 bases spanning the gap. CDR3 protein: CASSPGRSPGNTIYF. DNA for the CDR3: TGTGCCAGCAGCCCAGGGAGGTCGCCTGGAAACACCATATATTTT.

This clone was observed a handful of times. This chain links TRBV6-1 with TRBJ2-3; D is uncertain. Germline V CDR1 and CDR2: MNHNS, SASEGT. The V end lost 7 bases, the J end lost 0 bases, and 8 bases lay between the germline ends. The CDR3 extends over 13 amino acids. The CDR3 loop is CASTEQSTDTQYF. CDR3 in DNA: TGTGCCAGCACGGAGCAGAGCACAGATACGCAGTATTTT.

V is TRBV10-3 and J is TRBJ1-1; weak D call: TRBD1 (5 bases). This CDR3 is built from 14 residues. Trimming took 4 bases from V and 4 from J, leaving 13 bases between them. CDR1 ENHRY and CDR2 SYGVKD come from the germline V gene. The CDR3 loop is CAISGGVRGTEAFF. The CDR3, as DNA: TGTGCCATCAGTGGCGGGGTGAGGGGCACTGAAGCTTTCTTT.

A single count supports this clone. This chain uses TRBV7-8 with TRBJ1-6; no reliable D call. V shed 2 bases and J shed 0 bases, with 14 bases lying between them. The CDR3 runs 18 residues. Germline V lookup: CDR1 SGHVS, CDR2 FQNEAQ. The CDR3 bases are TGTGCCAGCAGCTTATATGGTAGTCACGGCTCCTATAATTCACCCCTCCACTTT. It encodes CASSLYGSHGSYNSPLHF.

V is TRBV5-1 and J is TRBJ1-1, with 9 bases matching TRBD1. The CDR3 has 14 residues. With 4 bases clipped from V and 7 bases from J, the junction kept 8 bases outside the gene matches. CDR1 is SGHRS and CDR2 is YFSETQ in the germline V gene. This chain's CDR3 is CASSQGQGGSEAFF. The CDR3 region has the DNA TGCGCCAGCAGCCAGGGACAGGGTGGGAGTGAAGCTTTCTTT.

The chain employs TRBV12-5 and TRBJ1-5; a weak D match, TRBD1 (5 bases). There are 13 residues in the CDR3. CDR1 is LGHNT and CDR2 is FRNRAP in the germline V gene. The V and J ends lost 6 bases and 2 bases respectively, with 8 bases between them. CDR3 loop: CASGGRGNQPQHF. The CDR3 bases are TGTGCTAGTGGGGGGCGAGGCAATCAGCCCCAGCATTTT. Looking up the rest from reference TRBV12-5 and TRBJ1-5 gives the full variable domain: DARVTQTPRHKVTEMGQEVTMRCQPILGHNTVFWYRQTMMQGLELLAYFRNRAPLDDSGMPKDRFSAEMPDATLATLKIQPSEPRDSAVYFCASGGRGNQPQHFGDGTRLSIL.

The chain has TRBV19 and TRBJ2-2; 7 bases align to TRBD1. This CDR3 spans 14 amino acids. Germline V CDR1 and CDR2: LNHDA, SQIVND (reference sequence). Trimming took 10 bases from V and 0 from J; bases not matched to a gene: 5. CDR3 sequence (DNA): TGTGCCACCAGGGGGACAGCGAACACCGGGGAGCTGTTTTTT. The encoded protein is CATRGTANTGELFF. Supplemented by reference TRBV19 and TRBJ2-2, the full variable domain reads DGGITQSPKYLFRKEGQNVTLSCEQNLNHDAMYWYRQDPGQGLRLIYYSQIVNDFQKGDIAEGYSVSREKKESFPLTVTSAQKNPTAFYLCATRGTANTGELFFGEGSRLTVL.

This clone was seen a few times. The chain joins TRBV13 to TRBJ1-2, with 7 nucleotides matching TRBD1. In germline, CDR1 is PRHDT, CDR2 FYEKMQ (reference sequence). The CDR3 loop spans 14 amino acids. The J segment lost 2 bases and the V segment lost 6 bases, leaving 6 bases of the junction unmatched. The CDR3 region is CASSPQTGNYGYTF. The CDR3 nucleotides read TGTGCCAGCAGTCCCCAGACAGGGAACTATGGCTACACCTTC.

The J gene is TRBJ2-7, the V gene TRBV7-2; possible D gene TRBD1, 6 bases. This CDR3 is built from 15 residues. The germline CDR1 and CDR2 sequences are SGHTA and FQGNSA. V lost 1 base and J lost 0, with 10 bases in between. The CDR3 bases are TGTGCCAGCAGCTTAGGGGACACGAGCTCCTACGAGCAGTACTTC. Its protein is CASSLGDTSSYEQYF.

The rearrangement joins TRBV18 to TRBJ1-3; 11 bases are a match to TRBD1. CDR3 length: 17 residues. Germline lookup yields CDR1 KGHSH and CDR2 LQKENI. V lost 4 bases to trimming and J lost 0 bases; unmatched junction nucleotides: 5. The CDR3 DNA follows: TGTGCCAGCTCACTCGGGACAGGGGGGATCTCTGGAAACACCATATATTTT. This encodes CASSLGTGGISGNTIYF.

This chain connects TRBV7-2 to TRBJ2-7, with D possibly matching TRBD2 (6 bases). This CDR3 has 15 amino acids. Germline V lookup: CDR1 SGHTA, CDR2 FQGNSA. Trimming took 2 bases from V and 0 from J, leaving 11 bases between them. The CDR3 nucleotides read TGTGCCAGCAGCTTAACCGGCGGGACCTCCTACGAGCAGTACTTC. It encodes CASSLTGGTSYEQYF.

This clone was observed a handful of times. The chain carries TRBV6-1 and TRBJ1-2; no definite D call. The length of the CDR3 is 14 residues. V was cut by 6 bases and J by 8 bases, with 19 bases left in between. CDR1 MNHNS and CDR2 SASEGT come from the germline V gene. Written as DNA, the CDR3 is TGTGCCAGCAGCCTGGGAGGGAGGGTCGTCGGCTACACCTTC. The encoded protein is CASSLGGRVVGYTF.

The chain is built from TRBV6-5 and TRBJ1-5, with a weak D call TRBD1 (6 bases). V was trimmed by 6 bases and J by 7 bases, leaving 13 bases between them. This CDR3 is 13 amino acids long. Germline lookup yields CDR1 MNHEY and CDR2 SVGAGI. DNA of the CDR3: TGTGCCAGCAGCGGACAGTTAGAACAGCCCCAGCATTTT. Residues: CASSGQLEQPQHF.

The chain uses TRBV13 and TRBJ2-3; 9 nucleotides align to TRBD2. CDR3 length equals 14 residues. CDR1 is PRHDT, CDR2 FYEKMQ, per germline (reference sequence). V lost 3 bases, J lost 6 bases, and 4 bases stayed unmatched. CDR3 coding DNA: TGTGCCAGCAGCTTTCGGCGGGGGGGGGATACGCAGTATTTT. Its protein product is CASSFRRGGDTQYF.

This rearrangement joins TRBV9 to TRBJ2-7; tentatively, D is TRBD1 (6 bases). Looked up from germline, CDR1 is SGDLS and CDR2 is YYNGEE. Trimming pared 0 bases from V and 5 bases from J, leaving 12 bases between. The CDR3 runs to 14 residues. The CDR3 sequence is CASSVAGRGHEQYF. Written as DNA, the CDR3 is TGTGCCAGCAGCGTAGCTGGCAGGGGCCACGAGCAGTACTTC.

The J gene is TRBJ1-5, the V gene TRBV4-1, with D maybe TRBD1 (6 bases). V gave up 4 bases and J gave up 3 bases, with 13 bases separating them. The CDR3 covers 15 residues. The V gene's germline CDR1 is MGHRA and CDR2 YSYEKL. CDR3 DNA: TGCGCCAGCAGCCGGAAACAGGGTACCAATCAGCCCCAGCATTTT. Translated, it gives CASSRKQGTNQPQHF.

The chain has TRBV5-1 and TRBJ2-5; 8 bases are shared with TRBD1. The CDR3 contains 16 residues. The germline CDR1 and CDR2 sequences are SGHRS and YFSETQ. Trimming removed 4 bases from V and 1 base from J; junction bases left unmatched: 9. The CDR3 DNA reads as TGCGCCAGCAGCACTCGGACAGGGTTCGGCCAAGAGACCCAGTACTTC. Amino acids: CASSTRTGFGQETQYF.

The CDR3 region has the DNA TGTGCCAGCAGTCGAGGACAGGGGAGGTACACTGAAGCTTTCTTT. This gives the protein CASSRGQGRYTEAFF. The chain links TRBV14 to TRBJ1-1, with 9 bases lining up with TRBD1. This CDR3 region has 15 residues. The junction had 8 bases not matched to a gene; V was cut back by 6 bases and J by 3 bases. Germline V gene lookup returns CDR1 SGHDN and CDR2 FVKESK.

This clone appeared a few times. The chain links TRBV4-3 to TRBJ2-7; 8 nucleotides agree with TRBD1. J was trimmed by 4 bases and V by 1 base; bases with no gene match: 3. The CDR3 is 14 amino acids. Germline CDR1 reads LGHNA; CDR2 reads YSLEER. The chain's CDR3 is CASSQVGQGYEQYF. The CDR3 DNA reads as TGCGCCAGCAGCCAAGTAGGACAGGGTTACGAGCAGTACTTC.

This chain uses TRBV19 with TRBJ1-4, with a possible D match to TRBD1 (5 bases). With 6 bases removed from V and 4 bases from J, the gap between germline ends came to 15 bases. Looked up from germline, CDR1 is LNHDA and CDR2 is SQIVND (reference sequence). The CDR3 runs to 15 residues. Here the CDR3 reads CASRDPGTNNEKLFF. The DNA for the CDR3 is TGTGCCAGTAGGGACCCCGGGACTAATAATGAAAAACTGTTTTTT.

The chain joins TRBV6-6 to TRBJ1-2; D perhaps matches TRBD1 (5 bases). From germline, CDR1 is MNHNY and CDR2 SVGAGI (reference sequence). V shed 2 bases and J shed 5 bases, with 6 bases lying between them. This CDR3 spans 12 amino acids. The DNA for the CDR3 is TGTGCCAGCAGTTACGGGACTTATGGCTACACCTTC. It codes for CASSYGTYGYTF.

A note on this clone: One junction end does not reproduce the germline sequence, and a read error may be involved. The rearrangement uses TRBV7-9 and TRBJ1-1, with D perhaps matching TRBD1 (6 bases). Germline loops: CDR1 SEHNR, CDR2 FQNEAQ (reference sequence). The CDR3 is made up of 14 amino acids. The CDR3 DNA reads as TGTTCCAGCAGCTTAGTGAGGGGGAGCACTGAAGCTTTCTTT. It is translated as CSSSLVRGSTEAFF.

The chain has TRBV6-1 and TRBJ2-2, with 10 bases aligning to TRBD1. This CDR3 has 15 residues. Germline values: CDR1 MNHNS, CDR2 SASEGT. J was trimmed by 6 bases and V by 4 bases; bases with no gene match: 5. CDR3 in DNA: TGTGCCAGCAGTGGGGGACAGGGGTTGGCCGGGGAGCTGTTTTTT. This encodes CASSGGQGLAGELFF.

This clone was picked up a small number of times. The rearrangement links TRBV6-5 to TRBJ1-1; 10 bases map to TRBD1. CDR1 and CDR2 (germline): MNHEY, SVGAGI. Trimming removed 6 bases from V and 5 bases from J; junction bases left unmatched: 6. This CDR3 comprises 14 residues. The CDR3 DNA follows: TGTGCCAGCAGCACCGGGACAGGGGTTACTGAAGCTTTCTTT. Residues: CASSTGTGVTEAFF.

This clone occurred a few times. The J gene is TRBJ1-1, the V gene TRBV2; 9 nucleotides match TRBD1. V lost 4 bases and J lost 4; bases outside the gene matches: 7. Germline CDR1 is SNHLY and CDR2 is FYNNEI. This CDR3 contains 15 residues. The DNA for the CDR3 is TGTGCCAGCAGTGCGGACAGGGGATTCGGCACTGAAGCTTTCTTT. This gives the protein CASSADRGFGTEAFF.

The chain uses TRBV6-6 and TRBJ2-2; D remains unclear. Germline CDR1 and CDR2: MNHNY and SVGAGI (reference sequence). Trimming left V 2 bases short and J 2 bases short, with 6 bases between. The CDR3 length is 14 residues. The chain's CDR3 is CASSYLANTGELFF. The DNA of the CDR3 is TGTGCCAGCAGTTACCTGGCTAACACCGGGGAGCTGTTTTTT.

The V and J genes are TRBV7-8 and TRBJ2-1, with D unclear. The ends were cut back, 1 base at V and 0 bases at J, with 7 bases in the middle. There are 15 residues in the CDR3. Germline V gene lookup returns CDR1 SGHVS and CDR2 FQNEAQ. Written as DNA, the CDR3 is TGTGCCAGCAGCTTAGGGGCGAGCTCCTACAATGAGCAGTTCTTC. It yields the protein CASSLGASSYNEQFF.

With respect to this clone: The sample holds other DNA sequences that translate to the same CDR3. The chain uses TRBV7-9 and TRBJ1-2, with D possibly being TRBD1 (5 bases). CDR3 length equals 13 residues. From germline, CDR1 is SEHNR and CDR2 FQNEAQ (reference sequence). Trimming cost V 5 bases and J 4 bases, with 11 bases left between them. The CDR3 sequence is CASSPRGSYGYTF. The CDR3 coding sequence is TGTGCCAGCAGCCCTCGGGGGTCCTATGGCTACACCTTC.